These 7 T cell receptor beta chains originate from one sample sequenced in a study of neoadjuvant anti-PD-1 for oral cavity cancer. Clones were sequenced by immunoSEQ multiplex PCR, and TCRdb holds only the in-frame ones, with some missing. The sample has approximately 32,000 clones, approximately 90% seen once. This specimen was PBMCs, taken before nivolumab (anti-PD-1) treatment. These receptors were obtained from a person aged 40 to 85 with oral cavity squamous cell carcinoma.

This clone was seen once. CDR3 nucleotides: TGTGCCAGTAGTACCCGACTAGCGGGGACCCAAGAGACCCAGTACTTC. Amino acids: CASSTRLAGTQETQYF. V gene TRBV19 combines with J gene TRBJ2-5, with 11 positions matching TRBD2. The CDR3 consists of 16 residues. Germline values: CDR1 LNHDA, CDR2 SQIVND (reference sequence). V lost 4 bases and J lost 1; bases outside the gene matches: 5.

Concerning this clone itself: One end of the junction varies from germline; a read error may be responsible. The chain couples TRBV2 to TRBJ2-5; 12 bases match TRBD2. Germline CDR1 and CDR2: SNHLY and FYNNEI. This CDR3 spans 16 amino acids. CDR3 sequence: CASRATSGGFQEAQYF. The CDR3 nucleotides are TGTGCCAGCAGAGCTACTAGCGGGGGGTTTCAAGAGGCCCAGTACTTC. Variable domain in full (rest from reference TRBV2 and TRBJ2-5): EPEVTQTPSHQVTQMGQEVILRCVPISNHLYFYWYRQILGQKVEFLVSFYNNEISEKSEIFDDQFSVERPDGSNFTLKIRSTKLEDSAMYFCASRATSGGFQEAQYFGPGTRLLVL.

V and J are TRBV7-2 and TRBJ2-2; perhaps TRBD1 as D (6 bases). V was shortened by 5 bases and J by 6 bases, with 13 bases between the two germline ends. This CDR3 spans 14 amino acids. Germline-derived CDR1 and CDR2 are SGHTA and FQGNSA. The CDR3 loop reads CASSVRQVAGELFF. CDR3 DNA sequence: TGTGCCAGCAGCGTCCGACAGGTTGCCGGGGAGCTGTTTTTT.

The V and J genes are TRBV5-1 and TRBJ1-6, with D perhaps matching TRBD1 (6 bases). There are 16 residues in the CDR3. V gave up 3 bases and J gave up 1 base, with 11 bases separating them. Per the germline V gene, CDR1 is SGHRS and CDR2 is YFSETQ. CDR3 nucleotides: TGCGCCAGCAGCTCACAGGGACGGTCCTATAATTCACCCCTCCACTTT. Its translation is CASSSQGRSYNSPLHF.

This clone was seen only once. The chain uses TRBV28 and TRBJ1-1; no clear D. The CDR3 runs 13 residues. CDR1 and CDR2 from the germline V gene are MDHEN and SYDVKM. V gave up 6 bases and J gave up 4 bases, with 12 bases separating them. CDR3 amino acids: CASSQVPATEAFF. The CDR3 region has the DNA TGTGCCAGCAGCCAAGTCCCGGCCACTGAAGCTTTCTTT.

J is TRBJ2-5 and V is TRBV10-3; 8 bases map to TRBD1. The V and J ends lost 4 bases and 4 bases, in that order; junction bases with no gene match: 5. CDR3 length equals 14 residues. Germline V lookup: CDR1 ENHRY, CDR2 SYGVKD. The CDR3 sequence: CAISGGTGGETQYF. CDR3 sequence (DNA): TGTGCCATCAGTGGGGGGACAGGAGGAGAGACCCAGTACTTC.

V gene TRBV10-1 combines with J gene TRBJ2-6; possible D gene TRBD1, 6 bases. Germline V gene lookup returns CDR1 WNHNN and CDR2 SYGVQD (reference sequence). CDR3 size: 19 residues. V was trimmed by 5 bases and J by 0 bases, leaving 20 bases between them. The CDR3 DNA follows: TGCGCCAGCAGTCCACCCCCGGGACACTGGTTCTCTGGGGCCAACGTCCTGACTTTC. Residues: CASSPPPGHWFSGANVLTF.